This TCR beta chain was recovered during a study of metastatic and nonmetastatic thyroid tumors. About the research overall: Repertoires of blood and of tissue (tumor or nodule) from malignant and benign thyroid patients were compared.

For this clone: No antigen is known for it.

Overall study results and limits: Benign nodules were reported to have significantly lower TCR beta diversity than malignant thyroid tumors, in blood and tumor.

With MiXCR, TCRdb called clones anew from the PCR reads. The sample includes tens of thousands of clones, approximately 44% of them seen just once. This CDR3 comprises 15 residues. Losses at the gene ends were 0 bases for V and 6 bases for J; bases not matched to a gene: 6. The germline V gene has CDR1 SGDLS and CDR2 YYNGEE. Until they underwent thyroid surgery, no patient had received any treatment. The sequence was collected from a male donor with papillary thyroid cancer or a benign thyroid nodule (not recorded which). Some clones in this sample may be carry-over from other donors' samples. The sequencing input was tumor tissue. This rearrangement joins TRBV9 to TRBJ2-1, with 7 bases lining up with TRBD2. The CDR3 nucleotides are TGTGCCAGCAGCGTAGGGGAGGGCCGGGTCAATGAGCAGTTCTTC. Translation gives CASSVGEGRVNEQFF. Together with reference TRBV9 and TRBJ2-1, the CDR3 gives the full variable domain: DSGVTQTPKHLITATGQRVTLRCSPRSGDLSVYWYQQSLDQGLQFLIQYYNGEERAKGNILERFSAQQFPDLHSELNLSSLELGDSALYFCASSVGEGRVNEQFFGPGTRLTVL.